Listed below are T cell receptor beta chains from one sample, sequenced in a study of OX40 agonist ivuxolimab in advanced cancers. Some clones are missing from TCRdb's copy, which holds only in-frame ones; the method was immunoSEQ multiplex PCR. The repertoire has 95,000 to 120,000 clones, approximately 89% of them found once; the top ten carry over 0.6%. The sample here was CD4+ or CD8+ T cells sorted from blood, taken in a trial of the OX40 agonist ivuxolimab. The receptors here all came from an adult with an advanced solid tumor such as melanoma, head and neck, liver or kidney cancer. Both conserved end residues are part of each CDR3. The D gene is left open where the match is weak. Clone size is shown for a subset of rows, as once, few, many or a class of expanded clone.

TRBJ1-1 | once | TRBD1 | TRBV5-4 | TGTGCCAGCAGCGTAGACAGGGGGCATACTGAAGCTTTCTTT | CASSVDRGHTEAFF
TRBJ2-5 | . | TRBD1 | TRBV10-3 | TGTGCCATCGCAGAGGAGAACAGGGGACAAGAGACCCAGTACTTC | CAIAEENRGQETQYF
TRBJ2-3 | . | TRBD2 | TRBV6-1 | TGTGCCAGCAGTGAATGGACTAGCGGGGGGAACGGAGATACGCAGTATTTT | CASSEWTSGGNGDTQYF
TRBJ2-5 | . | . | TRBV5-1 | TGCGCCAGCAGCTTGGGGCGTGGGGCCCTAGGCCAAGAGACCCAGTACTTC | CASSLGRGALGQETQYF
TRBJ1-5 | . | . | TRBV18 | TGTGCCAGCTCACCCGGTTCGGGACATAGCAATCAGCCCCAGCATTTT | CASSPGSGHSNQPQHF
TRBJ2-2 | . | . | TRBV7-3 | TGTGCCAGCAGTGAGACGGGGTCGAACACCGGGGAGCTGTTTTTT | CASSETGSNTGELFF
TRBJ1-4 | . | . | TRBV9 | TGTGCCAGCAGCGTAGGCCCGGGGGGGGGCCTAGCTGAAAAACTGTTTTTT | CASSVGPGGGLAEKLFF
TRBJ2-1 | . | TRBD2 | TRBV29-1 | TGCAGCGTCCGCTCTAGCGGGGAGTTCAATGAGCAGTTCTTC | CSVRSSGEFNEQFF
TRBJ2-3 | . | TRBD2 | TRBV11-2 | TGTGCCAGCAGCGCAAGTAGCGGGGGGGCCACAGATACGCAGTATTTT | CASSASSGGATDTQYF
TRBJ2-1 | . | . | TRBV19 | TGTGCCAGTAGTAACAGATGGAATGAGCAGTTCTTC | CASSNRWNEQFF
TRBJ2-1 | . | TRBD1 | TRBV6-5 | TGTGCCAGCAGTAACGACAGGGTATGGAACAATGAGCAGTTCTTC | CASSNDRVWNNEQFF
TRBJ2-7 | . | . | TRBV7-2 | TGTGCCAGCAGCTTAATTCCGTACGAGCAGTACTTC | CASSLIPYEQYF
TRBJ2-5 | . | . | TRBV18 | TGTGCCAGCTCACCAGGGGAGGCTCAAGAGACCCAGTACTTC | CASSPGEAQETQYF
TRBJ1-4 | . | . | TRBV10-3 | TGTGCCATCAGTGAGGGACAGTTTGATGAAAAACTGTTTTTT | CAISEGQFDEKLFF
TRBJ2-1 | . | . | TRBV6-5 | TGTGCCAGCAGTCGGACTGATGAGCAGTTCTTC | CASSRTDEQFF
TRBJ1-2 | . | . | TRBV5-1 | TGCGCCAGCAGCTCTACTACACCGGGGCAGTCCCTATCGTATGGCTACACCTTC | CASSSTTPGQSLSYGYTF